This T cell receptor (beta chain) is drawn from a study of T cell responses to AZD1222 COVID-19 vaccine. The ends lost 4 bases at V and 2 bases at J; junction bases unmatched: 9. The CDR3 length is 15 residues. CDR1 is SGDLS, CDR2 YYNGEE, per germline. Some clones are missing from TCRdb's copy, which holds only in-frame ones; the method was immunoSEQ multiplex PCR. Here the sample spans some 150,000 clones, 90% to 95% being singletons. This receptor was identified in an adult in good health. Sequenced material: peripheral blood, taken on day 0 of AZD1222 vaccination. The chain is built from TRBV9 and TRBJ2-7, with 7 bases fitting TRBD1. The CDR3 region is CASSLRDSSTYEQYF. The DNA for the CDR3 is TGTGCCAGCAGCTTACGGGACAGTTCTACCTACGAGCAGTACTTC.